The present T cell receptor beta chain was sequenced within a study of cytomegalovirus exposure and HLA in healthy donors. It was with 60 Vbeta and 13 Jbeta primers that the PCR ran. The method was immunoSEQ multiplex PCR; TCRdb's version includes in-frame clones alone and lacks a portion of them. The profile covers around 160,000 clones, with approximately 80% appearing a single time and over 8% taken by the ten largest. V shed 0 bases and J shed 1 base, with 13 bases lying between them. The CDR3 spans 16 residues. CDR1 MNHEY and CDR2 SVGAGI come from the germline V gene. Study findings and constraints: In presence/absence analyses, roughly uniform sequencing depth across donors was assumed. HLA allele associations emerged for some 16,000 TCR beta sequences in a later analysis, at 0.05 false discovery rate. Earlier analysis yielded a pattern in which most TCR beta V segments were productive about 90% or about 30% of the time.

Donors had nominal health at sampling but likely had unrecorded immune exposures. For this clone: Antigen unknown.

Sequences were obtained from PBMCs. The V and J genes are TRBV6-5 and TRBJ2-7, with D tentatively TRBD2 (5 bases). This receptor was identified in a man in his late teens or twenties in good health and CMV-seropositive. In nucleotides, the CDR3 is TGTGCCAGCAGTTACTCGAAGGCAGGACTTTCCTACGAGCAGTACTTC. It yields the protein CASSYSKAGLSYEQYF.